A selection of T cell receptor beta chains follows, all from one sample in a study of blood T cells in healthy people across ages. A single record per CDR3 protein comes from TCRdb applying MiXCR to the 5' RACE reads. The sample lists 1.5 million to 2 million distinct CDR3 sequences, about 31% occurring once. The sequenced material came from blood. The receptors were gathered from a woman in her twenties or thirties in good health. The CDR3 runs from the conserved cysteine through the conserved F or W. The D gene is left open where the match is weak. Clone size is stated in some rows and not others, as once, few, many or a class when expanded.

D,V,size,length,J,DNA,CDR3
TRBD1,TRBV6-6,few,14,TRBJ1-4,TGTGCCAGCAGTGCCGGGACAGCTAATGAAAAACTGTTTTTT,CASSAGTANEKLFF
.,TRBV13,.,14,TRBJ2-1,TGTGCCAGCAGCGAGATGGGGGGCTTCAATGAGCAGTTCTTC,CASSEMGGFNEQFF
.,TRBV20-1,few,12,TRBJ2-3,TGCAGTGTACCGGGGGACACAGATACGCAGTATTTT,CSVPGDTDTQYF
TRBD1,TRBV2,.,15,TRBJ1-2,TGTGCCAGCAAGTTCGGGCAGGGGGCGTTCTATGGCTACACCTTC,CASKFGQGAFYGYTF
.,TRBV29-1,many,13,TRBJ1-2,TGCAGCACCCCTTCGACGGTGAACTATGGCTACACCTTC,CSTPSTVNYGYTF
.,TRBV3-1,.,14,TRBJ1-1,TGTGCCAGCAGCCAAGGGGGGATCGAGGGTGAAGCTTTCTTT,CASSQGGIEGEAFF
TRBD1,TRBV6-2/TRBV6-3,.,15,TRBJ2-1,TGTGTCAGCAGTGGGGACAGGGGGGTCTACAATGAGCAGTTCTTC,CVSSGDRGVYNEQFF
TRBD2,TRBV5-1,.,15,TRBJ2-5,TGCGCCAGCAGCTTGGCCGGGACTAAAGGAGAGACCCAGTACTTC,CASSLAGTKGETQYF
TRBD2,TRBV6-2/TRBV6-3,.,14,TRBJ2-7,TGTGCCAGCATAAGACTAGCGGGGGGAGGCGAGCAGTACTTC,CASIRLAGGGEQYF
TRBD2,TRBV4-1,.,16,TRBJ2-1,TGCGCCAGCAGGCGGGGACTAGCGGGAGGCAGGAATGAGCAGTTCTTC,CASRRGLAGGRNEQFF
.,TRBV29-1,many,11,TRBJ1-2,TGCAGCGTTGGAGAGGAGTATGGCTACACCTTC,CSVGEEYGYTF
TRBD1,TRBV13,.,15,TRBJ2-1,TGTGCCAGCAGCAATTATCGACAGGGGGGGAATGAGCAGTTCTTC,CASSNYRQGGNEQFF
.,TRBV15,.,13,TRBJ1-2,TGTGCCACCAGCAGAGCCACGGTATATGGCTACACCTTC,CATSRATVYGYTF
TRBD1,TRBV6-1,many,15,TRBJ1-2,TGTGCCAGCAGTGAATGGACAGGCCCGAACTATGGCTACACCTTC,CASSEWTGPNYGYTF
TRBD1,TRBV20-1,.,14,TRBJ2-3,TGCAGTGCCCTCCGGGACAGGGGCACAGATACGCAGTATTTT,CSALRDRGTDTQYF
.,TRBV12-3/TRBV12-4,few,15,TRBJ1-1,TGTGCCAGCAGCGATTGGGGGGGGCGGGACACTGAAGCTTTCTTT,CASSDWGGRDTEAFF
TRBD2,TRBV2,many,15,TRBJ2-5,TGTGCCAGCAGTTCGACTAGCGGGAGATTAGAGACCCAGTACTTC,CASSSTSGRLETQYF
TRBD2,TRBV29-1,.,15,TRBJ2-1,TGCAGCGTGAGGGGGACTAGCGGGAGTTTTGATGAGCAGTTCTTC,CSVRGTSGSFDEQFF
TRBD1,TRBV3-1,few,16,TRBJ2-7,TGTGCCAGCAGCCAAGAGGGCAGGGGGCTCTCCTACGAGCAGTACTTC,CASSQEGRGLSYEQYF
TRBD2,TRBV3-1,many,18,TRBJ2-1,TGTGCCAGCAGCCCTCGCGTCGGGACTAGCGGGGGGACGAATGAGCAGTTCTTC,CASSPRVGTSGGTNEQFF
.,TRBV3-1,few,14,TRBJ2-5,TGTGCCAGCAGCCGTCTGGTGGGTGGAGAGACCCAGTACTTC,CASSRLVGGETQYF
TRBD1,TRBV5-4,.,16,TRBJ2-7,TGTGCCAGCAGCACCCGGGACAGGGGTAGTCCCTGCGAGCAGTACTTC,CASSTRDRGSPCEQYF
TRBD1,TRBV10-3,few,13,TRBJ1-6,TGTGCCATCGGGACAGACGGCGATTCACCCCTCCACTTT,CAIGTDGDSPLHF
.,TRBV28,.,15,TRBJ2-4,TGTGCCAGCAGTTGGGCGGGGGCACCCAAAAACATTCAGTACTTC,CASSWAGAPKNIQYF
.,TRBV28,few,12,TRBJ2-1,TGTGCCAGCAGCCCACAGCCCAATGAGCAGTTCTTC,CASSPQPNEQFF
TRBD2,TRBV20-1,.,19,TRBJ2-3,TGTAGTGCTAGAGATCGACTAGCGGGAGTCCTCTGGGGCACAGATACGCAGTATTTT,CSARDRLAGVLWGTDTQYF
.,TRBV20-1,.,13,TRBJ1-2,TGCAGTGCTAGTGGGGTGGCTAGCTATGGCTACACCTTC,CSASGVASYGYTF
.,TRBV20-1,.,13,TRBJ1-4,TGCAGTGCTAGACGGGCAGGGAATGAAAAACTGTTTTTT,CSARRAGNEKLFF
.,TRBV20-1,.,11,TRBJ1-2,TGCAGTGCGGAAACCTGGAGCGGCTACACCTTC,CSAETWSGYTF
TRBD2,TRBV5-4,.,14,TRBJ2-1,TGTGCCAGCAGCCAGGGCGGGGGGCGGCCCGAGCAGTTCTTC,CASSQGGGRPEQFF
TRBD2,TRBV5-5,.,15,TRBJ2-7,TGTGCCAGCAGCTTGGTTTGGCGGGGGATCTACGAGCAGTACTTC,CASSLVWRGIYEQYF
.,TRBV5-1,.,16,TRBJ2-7,TGCGCCAGCAGCGGCGGGGGACAGTATTTTGTCCACGAGCAGTACTTC,CASSGGGQYFVHEQYF
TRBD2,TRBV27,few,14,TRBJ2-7,TGTGCCAGCAGTTTAATGGGACTAGTGGGGGGGCAGTACTTC,CASSLMGLVGGQYF
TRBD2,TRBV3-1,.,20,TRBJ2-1,TGTGCCAGCAGCCAAGTGGCGGGGGGGACGGACAGTAGCTCCTACAATGAGCAGTTCTTC,CASSQVAGGTDSSSYNEQFF
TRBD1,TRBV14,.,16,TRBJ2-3,TGTGCCAGCAGCCAATATGGGACAGGGGACTTTGATACACAGTATTTT,CASSQYGTGDFDTQYF
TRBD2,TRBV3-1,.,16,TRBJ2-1,TGTGCCAGCAGCCAACCCACTAGCGCTAGCTACAATGAGCAGTTCTTC,CASSQPTSASYNEQFF
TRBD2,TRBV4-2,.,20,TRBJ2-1,TGTGCCAGCAGCCAGTCACTAGCGGGGGGCGCTTCCTCCTCCTACAATGAGCAGTTCTTC,CASSQSLAGGASSSYNEQFF
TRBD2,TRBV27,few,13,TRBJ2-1,TGTGCCAGCAGTACGGGACTACTTAATGAGCAGTTCTTC,CASSTGLLNEQFF
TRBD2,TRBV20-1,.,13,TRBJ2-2,TGCAGTGCTAAGACTAGCGGAGACGGGGAGCTGTTTTTT,CSAKTSGDGELFF
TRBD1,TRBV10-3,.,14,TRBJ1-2,TGTGCCATCAGTGAGAGGACAGGGAACTATGGCTACACCTTC,CAISERTGNYGYTF
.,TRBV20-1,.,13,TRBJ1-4,TGCAGTGCCGCCTGGGCTGAAAATGAAAAACTGTTTTTT,CSAAWAENEKLFF
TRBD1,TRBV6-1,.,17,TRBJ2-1,TGTGCCAGCAGTGAAGCTCGATGGGACAGAGCAATACCTGAGCAGTTCTTC,CASSEARWDRAIPEQFF
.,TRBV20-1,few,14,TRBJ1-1,TGCAGTGCTCCGGGGAGTATCAGAGACACTGAAGCTTTCTTT,CSAPGSIRDTEAFF
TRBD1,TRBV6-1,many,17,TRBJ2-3,TGTGCCAGCAGTGGACGTACCGGGACAGGGGACACAGATACGCAGTATTTT,CASSGRTGTGDTDTQYF
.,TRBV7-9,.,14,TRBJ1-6,TGTGCCACTTCGGGAGGGGCACATAATTCACCCCTCCACTTT,CATSGGAHNSPLHF